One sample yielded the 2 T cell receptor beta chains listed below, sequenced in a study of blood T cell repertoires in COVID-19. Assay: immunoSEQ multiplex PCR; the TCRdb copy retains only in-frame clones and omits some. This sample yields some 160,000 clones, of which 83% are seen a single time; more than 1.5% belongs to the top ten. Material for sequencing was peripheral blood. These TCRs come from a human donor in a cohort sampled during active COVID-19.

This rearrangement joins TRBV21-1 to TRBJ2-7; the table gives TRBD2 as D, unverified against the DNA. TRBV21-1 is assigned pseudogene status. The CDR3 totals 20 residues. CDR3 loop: CASSGAPGTSRFRGFSEQYF. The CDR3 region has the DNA TGTGCCAGCAGCGGTGCCCCCGGGACTAGTAGGTTCCGGGGATTCAGCGAGCAGTACTTC.

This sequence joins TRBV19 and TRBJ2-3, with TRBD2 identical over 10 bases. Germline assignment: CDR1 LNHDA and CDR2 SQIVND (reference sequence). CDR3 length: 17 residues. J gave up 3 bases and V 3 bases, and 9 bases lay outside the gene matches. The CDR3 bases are TGTGCCAGTAGTATGTCCAAACTAGCGGGACGGACAGATACGCAGTATTTT. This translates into CASSMSKLAGRTDTQYF.